The sequence of this TCR beta chain was determined in a study of OX40 agonist ivuxolimab in advanced cancers. The assay was immunoSEQ multiplex PCR, and TCRdb's table has in-frame clones only and misses some. The sample records 100,000 to 110,000 clones, about 91% being singletons. Germline CDR1 SGHTA, CDR2 FQGNSA. The CDR3 consists of 12 residues. Trimming shortened V by 2 bases and J by 4 bases, and 3 bases separated the two germline ends. The source of this sequence is an adult with an advanced solid tumor such as melanoma, head and neck, liver or kidney cancer. Here the sequenced sample was CD4+ or CD8+ T cells sorted from blood, taken in a trial of the OX40 agonist ivuxolimab. The J gene is TRBJ1-5, the V gene TRBV7-2; D is uncertain. The CDR3 loop is CASSLKNQPQHF. The CDR3 nucleotides read TGTGCCAGCAGCTTAAAAAATCAGCCCCAGCATTTT.